The 18 T cell receptor beta chains given below trace back to one sample, sequenced in a study of blood T cells in healthy people across ages. A second PCR, run for about 7 to 11 cycles, used a sample-barcoded 5' primer plus a J-beta primer mix. TCRdb analysed the 5' RACE reads with MiXCR anew, one entry per CDR3 protein. The data contain roughly 1,300,000 distinct CDR3 sequences, 59% of them singletons. The sequencing input was blood. These receptors were taken from a man younger than 30 in good health.

With respect to this clonotype: The junction and the germline gene differ at one end; a read error may be behind it. The V gene is TRBV20-1, the J gene TRBJ2-3; 11 nucleotides line up with TRBD2. CDR3 length: 15 amino acids. Germline V gene data show CDR1 as DFQATT and CDR2 as SNEGSKA (reference sequence). The CDR3 bases are TGCAGTGCTATGGAGGGACTAGCGGCCACAGATATGCAGTATTTT. Protein sequence: CSAMEGLAATDMQYF.

V usage is TRBV5-1 and J usage is TRBJ2-5, with 8 bases identical to TRBD1. The J call could be wrong; TRBJ2-7 is a better fit for the DNA end. This CDR3 is 13 amino acids long. Germline CDR1 reads SGHRS; CDR2 reads YFSETQ. CDR3 nucleotides: TGCGCCAGCAAACGGGACAGGAACTACGAGCAGTACTTC. Protein: CASKRDRNYEQYF.

The V and J genes are TRBV6-5 and TRBJ1-1; 8 bases align to TRBD1. This CDR3 spans 14 amino acids. Per the germline V gene, CDR1 is MNHEY and CDR2 is SVGAGI. V was clipped by 8 bases and J by 4 bases; unmatched bases: 9. The CDR3 nucleotides are TGTGCCAGCTTCAAGACAGGGGATGGCACTGAAGCTTTCTTT. This sequence encodes CASFKTGDGTEAFF.

The chain couples TRBV14 to TRBJ1-2; 9 bases are a match to TRBD1. The CDR3 runs to 13 residues. The germline V gene has CDR1 SGHDN and CDR2 FVKESK. The ends lost 1 base at V and 7 bases at J; junction bases unmatched: 1. DNA for the CDR3: TGTGCCAGCAGCCAAGGGACAGGGGTTGGCTACACCTTC. As protein: CASSQGTGVGYTF.

The chain recombines TRBV5-6 with TRBJ1-2; D call uncertain. Germline loops: CDR1 SGHDT, CDR2 YYEEEE. V lost 6 bases and J lost 5, with 17 bases in between. This CDR3 has 14 amino acids. Here the CDR3 DNA reads TGTGCCAGCACCCAACAGACGATTGGGTATGGCTACACCTTC. Its protein is CASTQQTIGYGYTF.

A few counts support this clonotype. This chain uses TRBV7-8 with TRBJ2-1; 8 positions match TRBD2. J was trimmed by 4 bases and V by 1 base; bases with no gene match: 9. This CDR3 is 17 amino acids long. CDR1 and CDR2 from the germline V gene are SGHVS and FQNEAQ. The CDR3 DNA reads as TGTGCCAGCAGCTTAGGGACCCCTAGCGGGTTATACAATGAGCAGTTCTTC. Amino acids: CASSLGTPSGLYNEQFF.

This clonotype was recorded a few times. This chain joins TRBV7-2 and TRBJ2-1, with a possible D match to TRBD1 (5 bases). Trimming stripped 2 bases from V and 0 bases from J, with 8 bases between. Germline V gene sequence: CDR1 SGHTA, CDR2 FQGNSA. The CDR3 is made up of 15 amino acids. The CDR3 DNA reads TGTGCCAGCAGCTTAAGCAGGGCCTCCTACAATGAGCAGTTCTTC. It codes for CASSLSRASYNEQFF.

This clonotype was detected only a few times. The chain is built from TRBV2 and TRBJ1-2; 7 nucleotides align to TRBD1. The CDR3 has 13 amino acids. The V and J ends lost 7 bases and 6 bases, in that order; junction bases with no gene match: 8. Germline CDR1 reads SNHLY; CDR2 reads FYNNEI. Written as DNA, the CDR3 is TGTGCCAGCAAAACAGGGGTTGGGAATGGCTACACCTTC. Translated: CASKTGVGNGYTF.

V and J are TRBV2 and TRBJ2-5, with 8 bases aligning to TRBD1. The J call is uncertain, as TRBJ2-7 better fits the DNA end. CDR1 and CDR2 from the germline V gene are SNHLY and FYNNEI. This CDR3 comprises 12 residues. CDR3 loop: CASKRTGHEQYF. DNA of the CDR3: TGTGCCAGCAAGAGGACAGGGCACGAGCAGTACTTC.

The chain is built from TRBV2 and TRBJ2-2, with 9 bases lining up with TRBD1. Germline V gene data show CDR1 as SNHLY and CDR2 as FYNNEI. CDR3 length: 15 amino acids. The V and J ends lost 7 bases and 2 bases, in that order; junction bases with no gene match: 5. CDR3 bases: TGTGCCAGCATCATGGGACAGGGCAACACCGGGGAGCTGTTTTTT. Amino acid sequence: CASIMGQGNTGELFF.

This clonotype was detected only a few times. The chain combines TRBV3-1 with TRBJ2-4; TRBD1 or TRBD2 may be the D gene (5 bases each). The CDR3 sequence is 17 residues long. With 0 bases removed from V and 1 base from J, the gap between germline ends came to 13 bases. Germline values: CDR1 LGHDT, CDR2 YNNKEL (reference sequence). CDR3 nucleotides: TGTGCCAGCAGCCAAGATAGGCGAGGGGTGGCCAAAAACATTCAGTACTTC. It encodes CASSQDRRGVAKNIQYF.

This clonotype came up a few times. This sequence joins TRBV5-1 and TRBJ1-1; no clear D. Per the germline V gene, CDR1 is SGHRS and CDR2 is YFSETQ. The CDR3 has 13 residues. Between the trimmed V and J ends, which lost 0 bases and 4 bases, there was a span of 7 bases. CDR3 sequence (DNA): TGCGCCAGCAGCTTGGTAGACGGCACTGAAGCTTTCTTT. Amino acid sequence: CASSLVDGTEAFF.

This chain joins TRBV20-1 and TRBJ1-2; a possible D gene is TRBD1 (6 bases). Deletions cut 3 bases from V and 6 bases from J, with 11 bases between. The germline V gene has CDR1 DFQATT and CDR2 SNEGSKA (reference sequence). This CDR3 is built from 12 residues. This CDR3 is CSASNGGNGYTF. For the CDR3, the DNA is TGCAGTGCTAGTAACGGGGGCAATGGCTACACCTTC.

V is TRBV3-1 and J is TRBJ2-7; 7 nucleotides align to TRBD2. This CDR3 has 16 amino acids. CDR1 and CDR2 (germline): LGHDT, YNNKEL (reference sequence). V trimming: 1 base; J trimming: 0 bases; junction bases outside the gene matches: 6. The CDR3 DNA is TGTGCCAGCAGCCAAGGATGGTCGGGGGGCTCCTACGAGCAGTACTTC. It translates to CASSQGWSGGSYEQYF.

This clonotype was counted many times. V usage is TRBV6-6 and J usage is TRBJ2-5; 10 bases map to TRBD2. The DNA end is more similar to TRBJ2-7, so the J call may be wrong. CDR3 size: 15 residues. Germline V gene lookup returns CDR1 MNHNY and CDR2 SVGAGI (reference sequence). In nucleotides, the CDR3 is TGTGCCAGCAGGGAGCGGGAGGGTGGCTCCTACGAGCAGTACTTC. As protein: CASREREGGSYEQYF.

V and J are TRBV4-1 and TRBJ2-5; D unclear. This CDR3 is built from 16 residues. From germline, CDR1 is MGHRA and CDR2 YSYEKL. The V and J ends lost 2 bases and 4 bases respectively, with 17 bases between them. CDR3 region: CASSQTANNVGETQYF. Written as DNA, the CDR3 is TGCGCCAGCAGCCAAACAGCCAACAACGTAGGAGAGACCCAGTACTTC.

The chain is built from TRBV3-1 and TRBJ2-5; TRBD1 matches at 7 bases. The CDR3 is made up of 14 amino acids. Trimming took 7 bases from V and 5 from J; bases not matched to a gene: 10. CDR1 is LGHDT and CDR2 is YNNKEL in the germline V gene (reference sequence). The CDR3 DNA is TGTGCCAGCATCCAGACAGGGTTGCAGGAGACCCAGTACTTC. Its protein is CASIQTGLQETQYF.

The chain recombines TRBV15 with TRBJ2-5; 8 bases match TRBD2. CDR1 is LNHNV, CDR2 YYDKDF, per germline (reference sequence). The V gene end was trimmed by 0 bases and the J gene end by 9 bases; junction bases not matched to a gene: 6. The CDR3 runs to 14 residues. CDR3 sequence: CATSRDWTSLAQYF. In DNA, the CDR3 is TGTGCCACCAGCAGAGATTGGACTAGCTTGGCCCAGTACTTC.